A selection of T cell receptor beta chains follows, all from one sample in a study of naive and memory T cell subsets. TCRdb redid the calling of the UMI-ligation and nested PCR reads with MiXCR, one entry per CDR3 protein. The data contain 140,000 to 150,000 distinct CDR3 sequences, more than 15% of them singletons. Specimen: naive CD4+ T cells from blood. All receptors come from a human donor in good health. The CDR3 runs from the conserved cysteine through the conserved F or W. The D gene is left open where the match is weak. Clone size is shown for a subset of rows, as once, few, many or a class of expanded clone.

j_gene,abundance,v_gene,d_gene,CDR3nt,CDR3aa
TRBJ2-1,-,TRBV10-3,-,TGTGCCATCAGCCGGAGCGGGTCCTCCTACAATGAGCAGTTCTTC,CAISRSGSSYNEQFF
TRBJ2-7,-,TRBV15,TRBD2,TGTGCCACCAGCAGAGAGAGCGGGGGGGCGGGCGAGCAGTACTTC,CATSRESGGAGEQYF
TRBJ2-3,few,TRBV7-9,-,TGTGCCAGCAGCTACCGGCGCCTCGGGGATAATACAGATACGCAGTATTTT,CASSYRRLGDNTDTQYF
TRBJ2-7,few,TRBV5-4,TRBD2,TGTGCCAGCAGCCCTCAGACTAGCGGCTCCTACGAGCAGTACTTC,CASSPQTSGSYEQYF
TRBJ2-3,few,TRBV7-3,-,TGTGCCAGCAGCTTAACGTTCCGGGGAACAGATACGCAGTATTTT,CASSLTFRGTDTQYF
TRBJ1-3,few,TRBV11-2,-,TGTGCCAGCTGCATGGACCCTAGATCCGGAAACACCATATATTTT,CASCMDPRSGNTIYF
TRBJ2-7,few,TRBV10-3,TRBD2,TGTGCCATAACCCTATCTGGACTAGCGGGAGCCGACGGGTTTAACGAGCAGTACTTC,CAITLSGLAGADGFNEQYF
TRBJ1-5,few,TRBV6-5,TRBD1,TGTGCCAGCAGTTTAGGACAGGGCAGTCAGCCCCAGCATTTT,CASSLGQGSQPQHF
TRBJ2-7,few,TRBV6-2/TRBV6-3,TRBD2,TGTGCCAGCAGTCGGACTAGCGCCTACGAGCAGTACTTC,CASSRTSAYEQYF
TRBJ2-3,-,TRBV28,-,TGTGCCAGCAGCCCCCCACATTGGGATACGCAGTATTTT,CASSPPHWDTQYF
TRBJ2-6,-,TRBV9,-,TGTGCCAGCAGCGTAGGGACGGCAGCCAACGTCCTGACTTTC,CASSVGTAANVLTF
TRBJ2-5,-,TRBV15,-,TGTGCCACCAGCACACCCCTCAGAGAGACCCAGTACTTC,CATSTPLRETQYF
TRBJ1-1,-,TRBV6-6,-,TGTGCCAGCAGTTATCGGGCATCTGAAGCTTTCTTT,CASSYRASEAFF
TRBJ2-2,-,TRBV27,TRBD2,TGTGCCAGCAGTCGCGGGACTAGCGGGAGGATCTACACCGGGGAGCTGTTTTTT,CASSRGTSGRIYTGELFF
TRBJ2-1,few,TRBV2,-,TGTGCCAGCAGGGGACTCCGAGGGGGTGAGCAGTTCTTC,CASRGLRGGEQFF
TRBJ2-7,-,TRBV30,-,TGTGCCTGGAAGAAACCGACTAGGTCCTACGAGCAGTACTTC,CAWKKPTRSYEQYF
TRBJ2-7,once,TRBV6-1,-,TGTGCCAGCAGTCCCCGTACGGGATACGAGCTGTACTTC,CASSPRTGYELYF
TRBJ1-6,-,TRBV20-1,-,TGCAGTGCTAGGACAGAGAGCTCCTATAATTCACCCCTCCACTTT,CSARTESSYNSPLHF
TRBJ2-5,few,TRBV7-9,-,TGTGCCAGCAGCCCGGGTGGGTACCAAGAGACCCAGTACTTC,CASSPGGYQETQYF
TRBJ2-7,once,TRBV30,TRBD2,TGTGCCTGGAGTGTACCGCTAGCGGGAGGGGTGCTCGAGCAGTACTTC,CAWSVPLAGGVLEQYF
TRBJ2-1,-,TRBV12-3/TRBV12-4,TRBD1,TGTGCCAGCAGCCAAGACATACAGGGGCGCGAGCAGTTCTTC,CASSQDIQGREQFF
TRBJ2-1,few,TRBV7-2,TRBD2,TGTGCCAGCAGCCTTACTAGCGGGAGGGCAGACGAGCAGTTCTTC,CASSLTSGRADEQFF
TRBJ2-5,-,TRBV6-2/TRBV6-3,TRBD1,TGTGCCAGCAGTCCCCGACAGGGGGAAGAGACCCAGTACTTC,CASSPRQGEETQYF
TRBJ2-5,-,TRBV5-5,TRBD1,TGTGCCAGCAGCGCCTGGACAGGGAGCGGCCAAGAGACCCAGTACTTC,CASSAWTGSGQETQYF
TRBJ1-1,-,TRBV10-3,TRBD1,TGTGCCATCAGTGGGACAGGGCTACGAACTGAAGCTTTCTTT,CAISGTGLRTEAFF
TRBJ2-7,once,TRBV5-8,-,TGTGCCAGCAGCTTGCCGGGGGCCTTCTCCTACGAGCAGTACTTC,CASSLPGAFSYEQYF
TRBJ2-7,few,TRBV7-2,-,TGTGCCAGCAGCTCCACCGGGGGAAGGAACGAGCAGTACTTC,CASSSTGGRNEQYF
TRBJ2-7,few,TRBV25-1,-,TGTGCCAGCAGTGCAGCGGATAGCTCCTACGAGCAGTACTTC,CASSAADSSYEQYF
TRBJ1-1,many,TRBV7-2,-,TGTGCCAGCAGCCTGGGGGGATTGAACACTGAAGCTTTCTTT,CASSLGGLNTEAFF